The 13 T cell receptor beta chains below come from one sample, sequenced in a study of T cells after yellow fever vaccination. Each CDR3 protein is one row after TCRdb ran MiXCR on the 5' RACE reads. Of hundreds of thousands of distinct CDR3 sequences in the sample, 19% were seen once. The sequencing used PBMCs, collected 15 days after the yellow fever booster vaccination. The receptors were sampled from a man in his thirties or forties who received the YFV17D yellow fever vaccine.

This clonotype showed up just a few times. The V and J genes are TRBV11-2 and TRBJ2-7; 8 bases fit TRBD1. Germline V gene data show CDR1 as SGHAT and CDR2 as FQNNGV. Trimming took 0 bases from V and 4 from J; bases not matched to a gene: 8. The CDR3 totals 16 residues. The CDR3 is CASSLEVGQGSYEQYF. The CDR3 bases are TGTGCCAGCAGCTTAGAAGTTGGACAGGGCTCTTACGAGCAGTACTTC.

The rearrangement uses TRBV20-1 and TRBJ2-7, with D possibly matching TRBD1 (6 bases). V lost 2 bases and J 7 bases, leaving 15 bases between the germline ends. The germline gives CDR1 DFQATT, CDR2 SNEGSKA (reference sequence). The CDR3 spans 13 residues. CDR3: CSARQTQGGEQYF. The CDR3 coding sequence is TGCAGTGCTAGACAGACACAGGGTGGTGAGCAGTACTTC.

This clonotype was found a few times. The rearrangement joins TRBV5-1 to TRBJ1-4; D remains unclear. With 1 base removed from V and 7 bases from J, the gap between germline ends came to 8 bases. The V gene's germline CDR1 is SGHRS and CDR2 YFSETQ. The CDR3 runs to 13 residues. The CDR3 protein is CASSLSSGEKLFF. The DNA for the CDR3 is TGCGCCAGCAGCTTGTCCAGCGGTGAAAAACTGTTTTTT.

This clonotype was found a few times. The chain joins TRBV5-1 to TRBJ2-1; D is undetermined. This CDR3 region has 13 residues. V was cut by 0 bases and J by 9 bases, with 10 bases left in between. Germline assignment: CDR1 SGHRS and CDR2 YFSETQ. As DNA, the CDR3 is TGCGCCAGCAGCTTGGGCGGTGAGCGTGAGCAGTTCTTC. Its protein product is CASSLGGEREQFF. The full variable domain, completed using reference TRBV5-1 and TRBJ2-1, is KAGVTQTPRYLIKTRGQQVTLSCSPISGHRSVSWYQQTPGQGLQFLFEYFSETQRNKGNFPGRFSGRQFSNSRSEMNVSTLELGDSALYLCASSLGGEREQFFGPGTRLTVL.

CDR3 nucleotides: TGTGCCAGCAGTTTTGATGGCTCTGGAAACACCATATATTTT. Translation: CASSFDGSGNTIYF. The J gene is TRBJ1-3, the V gene TRBV28, with no clear D. Germline lookup yields CDR1 MDHEN and CDR2 SYDVKM. The length of the CDR3 is 14 residues. V was cut by 3 bases and J by 0 bases, with 6 bases left in between.

In its sample, this clonotype was seen a few times. The V gene is TRBV6-2 or TRBV6-3, the J gene TRBJ1-2; TRBD1 aligns across 8 bases. The trim removed 6 bases at V and 5 bases at J, leaving 5 bases unmatched. Germline V CDR1 and CDR2: MNHEY, SVGEGT. The CDR3 contains 13 residues. CDR3 bases: TGTGCCAGCAGGGACGGGACAGGTTATGGCTACACCTTC. Translated, it gives CASRDGTGYGYTF.

The rearrangement uses TRBV28 and TRBJ2-5; a possible D gene is TRBD1 (5 bases). Germline CDR1 reads MDHEN; CDR2 reads SYDVKM. Trimming took off 7 bases at V and 5 bases at J, with 20 bases between the two ends. The CDR3 contains 15 residues. The CDR3 spells CASNSLSLRAETQYF. The DNA for the CDR3 is TGTGCCAGCAACTCACTCTCCCTCAGGGCGGAGACCCAGTACTTC.

This clonotype was counted between two and nine times. The chain recombines TRBV7-2 with TRBJ2-3, with 7 positions matching TRBD1. V lost 3 bases and J lost 2; bases outside the gene matches: 5. CDR1 is SGHTA and CDR2 is FQGNSA in the germline V gene. The CDR3 is made up of 15 amino acids. Here the CDR3 DNA reads TGTGCCAGCAGCTTCCTCACAGGGGCCACAGATACGCAGTATTTT. Protein sequence: CASSFLTGATDTQYF.

The CDR3 bases are TGTGCCAGCAGTTTATCGGGGCCTCAACTGGGTGAGCAGTTCTTC. This encodes CASSLSGPQLGEQFF. The chain employs TRBV28 and TRBJ2-1, with D perhaps being TRBD1 or TRBD2 (5 bases each). The CDR3 is made up of 15 amino acids. Germline CDR1 MDHEN, CDR2 SYDVKM. V gave up 1 base and J gave up 9 bases, with 16 bases separating them. Full variable domain (rest looked up from reference TRBV28 and TRBJ2-1): DVKVTQSSRYLVKRTGEKVFLECVQDMDHENMFWYRQDPGLGLRLIYFSYDVKMKEKGDIPEGYSVSREKKERFSLILESASTNQTSMYLCASSLSGPQLGEQFFGPGTRLTVL.

This clonotype was counted many times. The J gene is TRBJ2-1, the V gene TRBV6-5; 7 nucleotides line up with TRBD2. V dropped 4 bases and J dropped 5; count of bases not matched to a gene: 14. Germline lookup yields CDR1 MNHEY and CDR2 SVGAGI. The CDR3 totals 17 residues. CDR3 in DNA: TGTGCCAGCAGTTCAGGATCCGGGACTACGATAAACAATGAGCAGTTCTTC. Translation gives CASSSGSGTTINNEQFF.

The V and J genes are TRBV6-2 or TRBV6-3 and TRBJ1-2, with D unresolved. V dropped 6 bases and J dropped 4 bases, with 12 bases sitting between them. The CDR3 runs 13 residues. Per the germline V gene, CDR1 is MNHEY and CDR2 is SVGEGT. The CDR3 loop is CASSFIPRYGYTF. In DNA form, the CDR3 reads TGTGCCAGCAGCTTTATTCCACGCTATGGCTACACCTTC.

The sample holds a few counts of this clonotype. The chain carries TRBV6-5 and TRBJ2-7; no clear D gene. The CDR3 is made up of 15 amino acids. Germline assignment: CDR1 MNHEY and CDR2 SVGAGI. V was pared by 0 bases and J by 5 bases, with 14 bases between. CDR3: CASSYSPSSQDEQYF. CDR3 DNA sequence: TGTGCCAGCAGTTACTCTCCCAGTAGCCAGGACGAGCAGTACTTC.

The chain uses TRBV6-1 and TRBJ2-1, with a weak D call TRBD1 (6 bases). V lost 6 bases and J 4 bases, leaving 13 bases between the germline ends. Germline CDR1 and CDR2: MNHNS and SASEGT. The CDR3 runs 14 residues. Written as DNA, the CDR3 is TGTGCCAGCAGGGGTCAGGGGACATACAATGAGCAGTTCTTC. Its translation: CASRGQGTYNEQFF.